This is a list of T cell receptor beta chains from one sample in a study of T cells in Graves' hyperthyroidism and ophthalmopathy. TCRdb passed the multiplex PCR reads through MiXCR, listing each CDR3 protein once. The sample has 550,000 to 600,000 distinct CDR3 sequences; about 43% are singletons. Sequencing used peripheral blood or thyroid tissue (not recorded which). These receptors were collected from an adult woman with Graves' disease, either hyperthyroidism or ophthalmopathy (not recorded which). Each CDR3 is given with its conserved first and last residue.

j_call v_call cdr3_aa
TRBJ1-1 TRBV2 CASSYKGAATEAFF
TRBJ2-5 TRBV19 CASSKSGTPQETQYF
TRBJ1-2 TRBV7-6 CASSLSGRISGNTF
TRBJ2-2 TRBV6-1 CASRRGITGELFF
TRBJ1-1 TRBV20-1 CSAIGSWSSTEAFF
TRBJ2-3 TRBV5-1 CASSYGGSRADTQYF
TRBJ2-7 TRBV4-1 CASSQAGGRGLEYIEQYF
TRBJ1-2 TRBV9 CASSVRSSEPANYGYTF
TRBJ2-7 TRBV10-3 CAISEEAEQYF
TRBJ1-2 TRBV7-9 CASSPDREFDGYTF
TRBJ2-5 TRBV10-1 CASSEGLGVQESQYF
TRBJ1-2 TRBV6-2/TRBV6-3 CASGYGYTF
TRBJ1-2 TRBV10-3 CASSAVGAPVLGYGYTF
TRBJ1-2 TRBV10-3 CAISRAKLGTPERAFYGYTF
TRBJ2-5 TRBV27 CASSPYQDIQETQYF
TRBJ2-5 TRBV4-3 CASSQDLGTSGKETQYF
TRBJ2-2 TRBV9 CASSVMGPGELFF
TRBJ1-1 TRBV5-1 CASSVPGRHTEAFF
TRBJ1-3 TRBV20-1 CSATRPGRASGNTIYF
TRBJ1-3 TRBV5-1 CASSLGYTIYF
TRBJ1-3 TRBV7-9 CASRLLDRGFSGNTIYF
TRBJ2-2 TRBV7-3 CASSINGGGELFF
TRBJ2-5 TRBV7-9 CASSRSGYRGPNQETQYF
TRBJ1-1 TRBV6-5 CASSYAGFGYTEAFF
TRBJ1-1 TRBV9 CASSVEAGYGAGTEAFF
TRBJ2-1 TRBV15 CATSSDTAARLDYNEQFF
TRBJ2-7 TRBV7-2 CASSRTQLTYEQYF
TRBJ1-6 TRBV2 CASSRGLDNSPLHF
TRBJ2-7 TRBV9 CASSGAGRGHEQYF
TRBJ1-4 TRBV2 CTSRRTGPGEKLFF
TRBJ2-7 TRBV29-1 CSVPGPGTNEQYF
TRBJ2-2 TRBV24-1 CATSDFEGRSSGTGELFF
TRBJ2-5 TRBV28 CASTTGGEEETQYF
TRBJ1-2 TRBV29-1 CSVSMGITYGYTF
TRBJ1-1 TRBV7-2 CASSPWEREAFF
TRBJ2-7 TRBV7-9 CASSTSGAGNPYEQYF
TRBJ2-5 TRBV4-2 CASSHLQTDRGETQYF